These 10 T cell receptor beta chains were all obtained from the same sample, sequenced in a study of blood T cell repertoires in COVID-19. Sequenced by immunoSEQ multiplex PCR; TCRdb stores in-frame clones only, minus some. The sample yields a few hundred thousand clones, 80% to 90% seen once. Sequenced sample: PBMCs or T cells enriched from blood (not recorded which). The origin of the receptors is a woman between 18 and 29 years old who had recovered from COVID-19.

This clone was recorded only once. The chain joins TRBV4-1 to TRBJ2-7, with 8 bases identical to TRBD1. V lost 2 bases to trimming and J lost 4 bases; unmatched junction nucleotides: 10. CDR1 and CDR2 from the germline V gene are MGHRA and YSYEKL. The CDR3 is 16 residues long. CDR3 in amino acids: CASSQRARDRKYEQYF. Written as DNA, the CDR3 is TGCGCCAGCAGCCAACGGGCCCGGGACAGGAAGTACGAGCAGTACTTC.

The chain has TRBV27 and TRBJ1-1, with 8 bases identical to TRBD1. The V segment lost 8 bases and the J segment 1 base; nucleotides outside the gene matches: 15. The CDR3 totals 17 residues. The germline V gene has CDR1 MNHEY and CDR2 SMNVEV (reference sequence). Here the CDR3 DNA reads TGTGCCAGCGCATATCGAGGCCGAGACAGGGGGAACACTGAAGCTTTCTTT. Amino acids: CASAYRGRDRGNTEAFF.

CDR3 in amino acids: CASSPGTRDQGQFF. The CDR3 DNA sequence: TGTGCCAGCAGCCCCGGGACTAGGGACCAGGGGCAGTTCTTC. The chain couples TRBV7-9 to TRBJ2-1; 8 positions match TRBD2. Germline CDR1 and CDR2: SEHNR and FQNEAQ (reference sequence). V gave up 5 bases and J gave up 12 bases; unmatched junction bases: 12. The CDR3 is made up of 14 amino acids.

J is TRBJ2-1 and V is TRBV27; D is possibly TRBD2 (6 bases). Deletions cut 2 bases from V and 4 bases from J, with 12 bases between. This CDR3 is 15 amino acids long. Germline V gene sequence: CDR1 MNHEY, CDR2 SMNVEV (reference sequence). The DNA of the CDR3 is TGTGCCAGCAGTTTAACGGGACTGTCATACAATGAGCAGTTCTTC. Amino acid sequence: CASSLTGLSYNEQFF.

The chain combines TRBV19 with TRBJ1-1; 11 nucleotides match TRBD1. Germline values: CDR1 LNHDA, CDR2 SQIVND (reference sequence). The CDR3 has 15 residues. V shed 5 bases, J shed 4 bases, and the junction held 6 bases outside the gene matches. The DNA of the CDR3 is TGTGCCAGTAGTTTCCCCGGGACAGGGGGCACTGAAGCTTTCTTT. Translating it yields CASSFPGTGGTEAFF.

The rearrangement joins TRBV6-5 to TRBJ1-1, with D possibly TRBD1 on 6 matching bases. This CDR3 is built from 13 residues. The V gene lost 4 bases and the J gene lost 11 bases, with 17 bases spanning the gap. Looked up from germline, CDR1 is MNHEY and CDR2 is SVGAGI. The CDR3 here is CASSSRHRRGAFF. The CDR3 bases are TGTGCCAGCAGTTCGAGGCACAGAAGGGGGGCTTTCTTT.

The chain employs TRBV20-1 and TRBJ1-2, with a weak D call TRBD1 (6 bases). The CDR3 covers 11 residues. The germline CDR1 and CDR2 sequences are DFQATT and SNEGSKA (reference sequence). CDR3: CHPTGNYGYTF. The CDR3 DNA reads TGCCACCCAACAGGGAACTATGGCTACACCTTC.

This chain's CDR3 is CASSRTGQPYNEQFF. The CDR3 DNA reads as TGTGCCAGCAGCCGTACGGGACAGCCCTACAATGAGCAGTTCTTC. V usage is TRBV6-6 and J usage is TRBJ2-1, with 7 bases fitting TRBD1. The V segment lost 6 bases and the J segment 2 bases; nucleotides outside the gene matches: 7. The CDR3 is made up of 15 amino acids. Per germline, CDR1 MNHNY and CDR2 SVGAGI (reference sequence).

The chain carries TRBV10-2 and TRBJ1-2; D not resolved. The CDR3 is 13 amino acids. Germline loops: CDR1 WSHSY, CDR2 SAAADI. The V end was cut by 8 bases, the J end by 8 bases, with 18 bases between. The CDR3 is CASAGRRKGGYTF. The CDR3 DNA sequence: TGCGCCAGCGCTGGAAGGAGGAAAGGGGGCTACACCTTC.

The CDR3 DNA is TGTGCCAGCAGCTTCCGTGACAGCCATAATTCACCCCTCCACTTT. Encoded protein: CASSFRDSHNSPLHF. The chain has TRBV11-2 and TRBJ1-6, with D possibly matching TRBD1 (5 bases). Trimming stripped 3 bases from V and 5 bases from J, with 11 bases between. The germline V gene encodes CDR1 SGHAT and CDR2 FQNNGV. The CDR3 totals 15 residues.